The TCR beta chain described here comes from a study of shared clonotypes between healthy human individuals. Study summary: CD4 naive and memory got three plates each, CD8 naive two, CD8 memory one.

The CDR3 consists of 14 residues. Germline V lookup: CDR1 MNHEY, CDR2 SMNVEV (reference sequence). Between the trimmed V and J ends, which lost 0 bases and 0 bases, there was a span of 6 bases. CD45RO-negative, CCR7-positively selected cells formed the naive CD8 fraction, excluding terminally differentiated effector memory CD45RA+ cells. The material for each subset, its genomic DNA, was split evenly across several immunoSEQ plates. Clones were sequenced by immunoSEQ multiplex PCR, and TCRdb holds only the in-frame ones, with some missing. Of roughly 2 million clones in the sample, around 96% are singletons; the top ten hold 0.9% to 1.3%. Note on this clone: Other DNA sequences within the sample encode an identical CDR3.

Sequencing was done on a sample of naive CD8+ T cells sorted from blood. The rearrangement joins TRBV27 to TRBJ2-7, with D perhaps TRBD2 (5 bases). This clonotype was sampled from a man younger than 35 in good health. DNA for the CDR3: TGTGCCAGCAGTTTATCCCGGGGCTCCTACGAGCAGTACTTC. It codes for CASSLSRGSYEQYF.